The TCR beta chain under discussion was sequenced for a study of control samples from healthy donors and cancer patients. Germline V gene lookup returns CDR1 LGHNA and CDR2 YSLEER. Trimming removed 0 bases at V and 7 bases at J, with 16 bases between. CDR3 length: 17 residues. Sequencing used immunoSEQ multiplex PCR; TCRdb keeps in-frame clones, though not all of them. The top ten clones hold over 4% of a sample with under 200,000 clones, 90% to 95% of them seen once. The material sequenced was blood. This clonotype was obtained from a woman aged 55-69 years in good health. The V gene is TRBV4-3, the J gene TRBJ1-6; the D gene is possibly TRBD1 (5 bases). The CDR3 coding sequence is TGCGCCAGCAGCCAAGAGGGGGGGACTTACCCAAATTCACCCCTCCACTTT. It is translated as CASSQEGGTYPNSPLHF.